Each of the 20 T cell receptor beta chains below was sequenced from the same sample in a study of T cell clonotyping in hematopoietic cell transplantation. Time point defined: recipient sample about 28 days before transplant, after cytoreduction. TCRdb's copy holds only in-frame clones and misses some; the assay was immunoSEQ multiplex PCR. The repertoire holds 45,000 to 60,000 clones, with 80% to 90% as singletons. The material sequenced was peripheral blood mononuclear cells, taken before stem cell transplant. The receptors come from a man in his fifties or sixties with biphenotypic leukemia. Some clones in this sample may be carry-over from other donors' samples.

The rearrangement uses TRBV5-4 and TRBJ1-3; D is undetermined. CDR3 length: 15 residues. V was trimmed by 4 bases and J by 6 bases, leaving 17 bases between them. The germline V gene has CDR1 SGHNT and CDR2 YYREEE (reference sequence). The CDR3 region is CASSLMGVEENTIYF. DNA of the CDR3: TGTGCCAGCAGCCTCATGGGCGTGGAGGAAAACACCATATATTTT.

This clone was detected only once. This chain links TRBV28 with TRBJ1-2; D might be TRBD1 (5 bases). Per germline, CDR1 MDHEN and CDR2 SYDVKM. V lost 5 bases, J lost 10 bases, and 23 bases lay in between. This CDR3 has 15 residues. In nucleotides, the CDR3 is TGTGCCAGCAGTATAGGGATTTCAGGGACCTATTACTACACCTTC. Translation: CASSIGISGTYYYTF.

The J gene is TRBJ2-7, the V gene TRBV5-1; perhaps TRBD2 as D (6 bases). V dropped 1 base and J dropped 0 bases, with 8 bases sitting between them. The CDR3 is 14 residues long. The germline gives CDR1 SGHRS, CDR2 YFSETQ. The CDR3 loop is CASSLWGVSYEQYF. The CDR3 nucleotides read TGCGCCAGCAGCTTGTGGGGGGTCTCCTACGAGCAGTACTTC.

This chain uses TRBV30 with TRBJ1-1, with 7 bases fitting TRBD1. The CDR3 is made up of 14 amino acids. The junction had 10 bases not matched to a gene; V was cut back by 5 bases and J by 4 bases. Germline loops: CDR1 GTSNPN, CDR2 SVGIG (reference sequence). This chain's CDR3 is CAWAELTGSTEAFF. CDR3 bases: TGTGCCTGGGCGGAGTTGACAGGGAGCACTGAAGCTTTCTTT.

The V and J genes are TRBV6-6 and TRBJ2-5; 9 nucleotides line up with TRBD1. Trimming cost V 5 bases and J 5 bases; bases outside gene matches: 6. The CDR3 consists of 14 residues. Germline CDR1 is MNHNY and CDR2 is SVGAGI (reference sequence). The CDR3 here is CASSADRGRETQYF. The CDR3 coding sequence is TGTGCCAGCAGTGCGGACAGGGGAAGGGAGACCCAGTACTTC.

A few counts support this clone. The chain employs TRBV5-6 and TRBJ2-1, with D perhaps TRBD1 (6 bases). This CDR3 spans 17 amino acids. In germline, CDR1 is SGHDT, CDR2 YYEEEE. Trimming shortened V by 2 bases and J by 0 bases, and 15 bases separated the two germline ends. DNA of the CDR3: TGTGCCAGCAGCTTCAGTGGACAGTCGAGCTCCTACAATGAGCAGTTCTTC. Translation gives CASSFSGQSSSYNEQFF.

This clone was counted only a few times. The V call is TRBV20-1, the J call TRBJ2-1, with unresolved D. V was cut by 6 bases and J by 6 bases, with 9 bases left in between. CDR1 and CDR2 from the germline V gene are DFQATT and SNEGSKA (reference sequence). The CDR3 spans 11 residues. The CDR3 nucleotides read TGCAGTGCCTCCCGCAGCAATGAGCAGTTCTTC. Its protein is CSASRSNEQFF.

Remarks on this clone: Germline and junction disagree at one end, which may indicate a read error. The chain carries TRBV7-7 and TRBJ2-2, with no clear D. Per the germline V gene, CDR1 is SSHAT and CDR2 is FNYEAQ (reference sequence). The CDR3 has 16 residues. Here the CDR3 reads CASSLGGIADGGELFF. The DNA for the CDR3 is TGTGCTAGCAGCTTAGGTGGAATAGCCGATGGCGGGGAGCTGTTTTTT.

The DNA for the CDR3 is TGTGCCAGCAGCTTCCCCAAACGAGAGGGAGTTTCGTACGAGCAGTACTTC. It specifies CASSFPKREGVSYEQYF. The V call is TRBV5-6, the J call TRBJ2-7; D is possibly TRBD2 (5 bases). CDR1 SGHDT and CDR2 YYEEEE come from the germline V gene. The CDR3 covers 17 residues. The V gene lost 2 bases and the J gene lost 4 bases, with 22 bases spanning the gap.

In nucleotides, the CDR3 is TGTGCCAGCTCCGGGGTGGCCGAGCAGTACTTC. This sequence encodes CASSGVAEQYF. J is TRBJ2-7 and V is TRBV6-6; the D gene is possibly TRBD2 (5 bases). With 8 bases removed from V and 6 bases from J, the gap between germline ends came to 11 bases. Germline V gene data show CDR1 as MNHNY and CDR2 as SVGAGI (reference sequence). The CDR3 sequence is 11 residues long.

The V call is TRBV28, the J call TRBJ1-2, with D unclear. The CDR3 runs to 14 residues. Germline CDR1 and CDR2: MDHEN and SYDVKM. The V end was cut by 5 bases, the J end by 6 bases, with 16 bases between. CDR3: CASSQEVQLDGYTF. The CDR3 bases are TGTGCCAGCAGTCAAGAAGTGCAGCTAGATGGCTACACCTTC.

The chain carries TRBV6-8 and TRBJ1-5; D remains unclear. Trimming stripped 8 bases from V and 15 bases from J, with 11 bases between. CDR1 MNHGY and CDR2 SAAAGT come from the germline V gene. The CDR3 is 9 residues long. In nucleotides, the CDR3 is TGTGCCAGCCAAAAGGGCACGCATTTT. This encodes CASQKGTHF.

The chain carries TRBV25-1 and TRBJ1-2; TRBD1 is a possible D gene (5 bases). CDR3 length: 13 residues. In germline, CDR1 is MGHDK, CDR2 SYGVNS. The V gene lost 8 bases and the J gene lost 0 bases, with 10 bases spanning the gap. The CDR3 DNA reads as TGTGCCAGCGCGTCAGGGTCTAACTATGGCTACACCTTC. This gives the protein CASASGSNYGYTF.

The chain couples TRBV4-3 to TRBJ2-7; D is unclear. V gave up 0 bases and J gave up 5 bases, with 5 bases separating them. Germline loops: CDR1 LGHNA, CDR2 YSLEER. The CDR3 has 12 amino acids. As DNA, the CDR3 is TGCGCCAGCAGCCAAGATTTTGACGAGCAGTACTTC. Its protein product is CASSQDFDEQYF.

This chain connects TRBV6-5 to TRBJ1-5, with 7 bases identical to TRBD1. This CDR3 has 14 residues. Looked up from germline, CDR1 is MNHEY and CDR2 is SVGAGI. The V segment lost 5 bases and the J segment 4 bases; nucleotides outside the gene matches: 5. CDR3 nucleotide sequence: TGTGCCAGCAGTCCCGACAGGGAGAATCAGCCCCAGCATTTT. This encodes CASSPDRENQPQHF.

The chain uses TRBV27 and TRBJ2-5, with 9 bases identical to TRBD2. This CDR3 region has 15 residues. Germline V gives CDR1 MNHEY, CDR2 SMNVEV (reference sequence). Trimming removed 0 bases from V and 2 bases from J; junction bases left unmatched: 1. CDR3: CASSLSLAGQETQYF. The DNA of the CDR3 is TGTGCCAGCAGTTTATCCCTAGCGGGGCAAGAGACCCAGTACTTC.

The chain carries TRBV20-1 and TRBJ2-1; D unclear. Germline V lookup: CDR1 DFQATT, CDR2 SNEGSKA (reference sequence). The CDR3 runs 11 residues. V dropped 0 bases and J dropped 8 bases, with 5 bases sitting between them. As DNA, the CDR3 is TGCAGTGCTAGAGATACCGATGAGCAGTTCTTC. Protein: CSARDTDEQFF.

CDR3 loop: CASRGTGELFF. The CDR3 DNA reads TGTGCCAGCAGAGGGACCGGGGAGCTGTTTTTT. The chain carries TRBV25-1 and TRBJ2-2; the D is unclear. The germline gives CDR1 MGHDK, CDR2 SYGVNS. The CDR3 contains 11 residues. The germline V and J ends were trimmed by 6 bases and 5 bases, with 4 bases remaining between them.

V is TRBV27 and J is TRBJ2-7, with no clear D. The CDR3 runs to 14 residues. V was trimmed by 5 bases and J by 7 bases, leaving 18 bases between them. CDR1 MNHEY and CDR2 SMNVEV come from the germline V gene (reference sequence). The CDR3 DNA reads as TGTGCCAGCAGTCCCATTAAGAACACACGGGAGCAGTACTTC. It encodes CASSPIKNTREQYF.

This chain links TRBV28 with TRBJ2-7; tentatively, D is TRBD2 (5 bases). V lost 6 bases, J lost 5 bases, and 14 bases lay in between. CDR3 length: 13 amino acids. Germline CDR1 MDHEN, CDR2 SYDVKM. As DNA, the CDR3 is TGTGCCAGCAGGCGCGGGCCACTGCACGAGCAGTACTTC. Translation gives CASRRGPLHEQYF.